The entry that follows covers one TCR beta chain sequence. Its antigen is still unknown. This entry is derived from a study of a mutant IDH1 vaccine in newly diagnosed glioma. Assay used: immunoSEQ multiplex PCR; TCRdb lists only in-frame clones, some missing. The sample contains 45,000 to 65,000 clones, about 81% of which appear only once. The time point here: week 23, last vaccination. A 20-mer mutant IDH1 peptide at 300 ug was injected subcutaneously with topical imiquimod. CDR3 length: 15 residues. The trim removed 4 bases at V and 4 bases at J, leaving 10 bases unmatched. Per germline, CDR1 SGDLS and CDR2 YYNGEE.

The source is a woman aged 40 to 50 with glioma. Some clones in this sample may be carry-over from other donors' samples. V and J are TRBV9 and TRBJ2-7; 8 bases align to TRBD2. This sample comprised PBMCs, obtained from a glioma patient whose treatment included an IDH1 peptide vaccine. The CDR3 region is CASSPSGGKMYEQYF. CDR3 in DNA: TGTGCCAGCAGCCCTTCGGGGGGGAAGATGTACGAGCAGTACTTC.